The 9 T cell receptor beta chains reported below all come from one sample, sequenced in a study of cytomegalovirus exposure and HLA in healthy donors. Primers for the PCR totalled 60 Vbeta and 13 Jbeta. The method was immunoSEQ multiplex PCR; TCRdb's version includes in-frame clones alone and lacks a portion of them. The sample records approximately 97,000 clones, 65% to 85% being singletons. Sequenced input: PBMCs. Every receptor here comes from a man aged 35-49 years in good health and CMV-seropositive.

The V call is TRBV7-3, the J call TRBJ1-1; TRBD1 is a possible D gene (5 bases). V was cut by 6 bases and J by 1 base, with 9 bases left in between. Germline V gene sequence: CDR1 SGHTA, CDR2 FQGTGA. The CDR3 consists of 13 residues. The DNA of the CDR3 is TGTGCCAGCAGAGCAACAGGGAACACTGAAGCTTTCTTT. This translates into CASRATGNTEAFF.

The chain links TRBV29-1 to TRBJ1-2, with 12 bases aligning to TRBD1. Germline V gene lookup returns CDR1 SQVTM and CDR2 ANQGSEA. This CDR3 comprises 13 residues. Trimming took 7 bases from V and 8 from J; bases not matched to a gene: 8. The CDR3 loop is CSATGTGGDGYTF. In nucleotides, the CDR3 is TGCAGCGCCACCGGGACAGGGGGCGACGGCTACACCTTC.

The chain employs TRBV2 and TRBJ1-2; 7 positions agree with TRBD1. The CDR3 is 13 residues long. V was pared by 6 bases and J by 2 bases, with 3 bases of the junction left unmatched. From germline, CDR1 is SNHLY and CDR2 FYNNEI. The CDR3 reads CASSGTENYGYTF. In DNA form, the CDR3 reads TGTGCCAGCAGCGGGACAGAGAACTATGGCTACACCTTC.

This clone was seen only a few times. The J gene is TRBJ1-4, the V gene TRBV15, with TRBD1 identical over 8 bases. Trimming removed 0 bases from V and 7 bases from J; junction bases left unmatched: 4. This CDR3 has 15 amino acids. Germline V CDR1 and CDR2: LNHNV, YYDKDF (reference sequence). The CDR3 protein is CATSRDGTGGEKLFF. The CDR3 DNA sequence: TGTGCCACCAGCAGAGATGGGACAGGAGGTGAAAAACTGTTTTTT.

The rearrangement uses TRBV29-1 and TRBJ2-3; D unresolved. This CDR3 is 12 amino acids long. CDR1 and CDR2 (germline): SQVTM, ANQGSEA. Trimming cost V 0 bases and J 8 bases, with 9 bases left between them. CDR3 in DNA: TGCAGCGTTGAAGATGCAGAGGCTACGCAGTATTTT. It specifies CSVEDAEATQYF.

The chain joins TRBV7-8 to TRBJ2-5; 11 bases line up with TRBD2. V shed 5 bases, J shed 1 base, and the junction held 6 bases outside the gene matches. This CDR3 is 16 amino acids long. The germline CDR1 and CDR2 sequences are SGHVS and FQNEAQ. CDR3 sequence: CASSPRLAGFQETQYF. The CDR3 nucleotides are TGTGCCAGCAGCCCCCGACTAGCGGGGTTCCAAGAGACCCAGTACTTC. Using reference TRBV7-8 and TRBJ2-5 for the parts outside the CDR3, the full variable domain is GAGVSQSPRYKVAKRGQDVALRCDPISGHVSLFWYQQALGQGPEFLTYFQNEAQLDKSGLPSDRFFAERPEGSVSTLKIQRTQQEDSAVYLCASSPRLAGFQETQYFGPGTRLLVL.

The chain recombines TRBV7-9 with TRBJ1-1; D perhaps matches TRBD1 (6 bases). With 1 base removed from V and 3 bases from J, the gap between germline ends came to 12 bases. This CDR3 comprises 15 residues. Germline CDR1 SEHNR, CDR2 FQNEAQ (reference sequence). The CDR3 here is CASSLDRAGDTEAFF. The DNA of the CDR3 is TGTGCCAGCAGCTTAGACAGGGCCGGGGACACTGAAGCTTTCTTT. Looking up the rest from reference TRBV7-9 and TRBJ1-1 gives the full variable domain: DTGVSQNPRHKITKRGQNVTFRCDPISEHNRLYWYRQTLGQGPEFLTYFQNEAQLEKSRLLSDRFSAERPKGSFSTLEIQRTEQGDSAMYLCASSLDRAGDTEAFFGQGTRLTVV.

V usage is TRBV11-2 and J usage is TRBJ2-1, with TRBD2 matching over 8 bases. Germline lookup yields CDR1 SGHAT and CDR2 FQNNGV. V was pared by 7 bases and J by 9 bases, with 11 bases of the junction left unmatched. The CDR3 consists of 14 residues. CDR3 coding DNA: TGTGCCAGCAATCCGGGGGGGTTCAGCAGTGAGCAGTTCTTC. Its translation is CASNPGGFSSEQFF.

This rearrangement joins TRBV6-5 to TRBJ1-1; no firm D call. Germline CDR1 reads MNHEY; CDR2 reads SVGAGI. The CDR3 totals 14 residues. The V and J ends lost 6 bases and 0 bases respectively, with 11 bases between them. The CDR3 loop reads CASRPQALNTEAFF. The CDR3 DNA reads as TGTGCCAGCAGACCGCAGGCCCTGAACACTGAAGCTTTCTTT.